This TCR beta chain derives from a study of blood T cell repertoires in COVID-19 (TCRdb year 2020). About the study as a whole: Samples from collaborators originated in the United States, Italy and Spain and spanned both the acute and convalescent phases of COVID-19. The material from the prospective study consisted of cDNA or gDNA derived from T cells, B-cell-depleted T cells, or PBMCs. The repertoires were made available in a free public database intended to serve as a resource for research on the immune response to SARS-CoV-2. The samples were drawn from the first 160 participants of the ongoing ImmuneRACE study and from some 1,300 subjects provided by 6 global collaborators. Subjects who had been exposed to COVID-19, were actively infected with it, or had recovered from it provided the deeply sampled blood TCRbeta repertoires that made up the dataset. Where HLA class I and class II types were available, the types were taken from metadata supplied by the sample provider, not from assay-based typing. Sample metadata almost always included a de-identified subject ID, COVID-19 status, age in years and sex. The investigation overall reported the following: How much clinical and demographic metadata was included differed by source and by participant, and the metadata was provided uncurated.

Collaborating institutions collected whole blood in K2EDTA tubes following their own protocols. For TCRbeta analysis, collaborators shipped samples in one of three forms: frozen whole blood, isolated PBMCs, or DNA extracted from either of those sample types. The germline V gene (reference sequence) provides CDR1 GTSNPN and CDR2 SVGIG. From V the trimming removes 3 bases and from J it removes 12 bases, while the gene matches leave 8 bases of the junction unaccounted for. The CDR3 has 12 amino acids, counting the end cysteine and phenylalanine. The only DNA kept is the CDR3, 36 bases in frame from the first base. Concerning this clone itself: Its antigen is currently not known. No quality values exist for individual bases; no much larger clone is one base distant.

The immunoSEQ Assay, a bias-controlled multiplex PCR, was used to amplify TCRbeta CDR3 regions from genomic DNA. The authors' pipeline ran thus. Within the assay, amplification of reference gene primers was used to estimate how many nucleated cells each sample contained. To quantify the absolute abundance of each unique TCRbeta CDR3 rearrangement, sequence reads were collapsed and filtered. For each sample, productive Simpson clonality was calculated as the square root of Simpson's diversity index over productive rearrangements. TCRdb took this table from immuneACCESS and kept in-frame rearrangements with V and J called. Such tables lack part of the clones; where checked against another copy, unresolved V genes explain under half of the gap, and the rest is unexplained. V, J and clone size are taken as reported in that table, and D and trimming were inferred from the DNA itself. This sample is represented by approximately 49,000 clones; 80% to 90% of them were singletons. The ten largest make up 3.5% to 4.5% of the sample.

The clonotype originates from a man over 45 with acute or convalescent COVID-19. The sequenced sample was peripheral blood. The V and J segments used are TRBV30 and TRBJ2-3, with 8 bases matching TRBD1. The DNA reads TGTGCCTGGAGGGCGACAGGGGATGTCCAGTATTTT. Its protein product is CAWRATGDVQYF. With the rest looked up from the reference TRBV30 and TRBJ2-3 genes rather than sequenced, the full variable domain is SQTIHQWPATLVQPVGSPLSLECTVEGTSNPNLYWYRQAAGRGLQLLFYSVGIGQISSEVPQNLSASRPQDRQFILSSKKLLLSDSGFYLCAWRATGDVQYFGPGTRLTVL.